These 5 T cell receptor beta chains were sequenced from one sample in a study of CD8+ T cells in alopecia areata (dated by TCRdb to the late 2010s). The library was built by means of the immunoSEQ multiplex PCR assay. To provide template for TCR sequencing, every sample had RNA extracted and reverse transcribed into cDNA. Held by TCRdb, this immuneACCESS table contains in-frame sequences only and omits some clones. Under half of the omission traces to an unresolved V gene where checked; the cause of the rest is unknown. Here the sample has about 250,000 clones; roughly two thirds occur a single time. The leading ten clones occupy about 1.3% of the sample. Explained via the paper, the time point label denotes: baseline before oral tofacitinib. The material sequenced was CD4+ T cells sorted from blood, taken at week 0. Source of these receptors: a human donor with alopecia areata.

The CDR3: CSVRTSGSASTDTQYF. The CDR3 DNA sequence: TGCAGCGTCAGGACTAGCGGGAGTGCTAGCACAGATACGCAGTATTTT. V usage is TRBV29-1 and J usage is TRBJ2-3, with 13 bases lining up with TRBD2. This CDR3 spans 16 amino acids. The germline V gene has CDR1 SQVTM and CDR2 ANQGSEA. The V and J ends lost 6 bases and 0 bases, in that order; junction bases with no gene match: 6.

The chain employs TRBV30 and TRBJ1-6; no reliable D call. V was pared by 8 bases and J by 6 bases, with 2 bases between. The germline V gene encodes CDR1 GTSNPN and CDR2 SVGIG (reference sequence). CDR3 length: 9 residues. CDR3 nucleotide sequence: TGTGCCACTAATTCACCCCTCCACTTT. It specifies CATNSPLHF.

This clone appeared a few times. The sample holds other DNA sequences that translate to the same CDR3. The V call is TRBV5-1, the J call TRBJ2-5; D not certain. Germline V gene data show CDR1 as SGHRS and CDR2 as YFSETQ. Trimming took off 0 bases at V and 4 bases at J, with 7 bases between the two ends. This CDR3 has 13 residues. The CDR3 sequence is CASSLEGRETQYF. CDR3 in DNA: TGCGCCAGCAGCTTGGAAGGAAGAGAGACCCAGTACTTC.

DNA for the CDR3: TGTGCCAGCTCCGGGAGGGGCGCCGTATTGAACACTGAAGCTTTCTTT. It yields the protein CASSGRGAVLNTEAFF. This chain connects TRBV27 to TRBJ1-1; tentative D call: TRBD1 (5 bases). Trimming left V 8 bases short and J 0 bases short, with 19 bases between. The CDR3 has 16 residues. Germline values: CDR1 MNHEY, CDR2 SMNVEV (reference sequence).

The chain combines TRBV30 with TRBJ1-2; D remains ambiguous. Trimming removed 3 bases at V and 0 bases at J, with 5 bases between. The CDR3 spans 12 residues. Germline V gene sequence: CDR1 GTSNPN, CDR2 SVGIG (reference sequence). The CDR3 region is CAWRAANYGYTF. CDR3 sequence (DNA): TGTGCCTGGAGGGCAGCTAACTATGGCTACACCTTC. The full variable domain, with the rest looked up from reference TRBV30 and TRBJ1-2, is SQTIHQWPATLVQPVGSPLSLECTVEGTSNPNLYWYRQAAGRGLQLLFYSVGIGQISSEVPQNLSASRPQDRQFILSSKKLLLSDSGFYLCAWRAANYGYTFGSGTRLTVV.